The 17 T cell receptor beta chains listed next were all sequenced from one sample in a study of T cells in Graves' hyperthyroidism and ophthalmopathy. TCR beta CDR3 regions were amplified from RNA transcripts. A set of HTBI primers served as the primers for a first-round RT-PCR of the TCR CDR3. TCRdb itself ran the multiplex PCR reads through MiXCR, one entry per CDR3 protein. Of about 350,000 distinct CDR3 sequences listed, around 18% are singletons. The sequenced material came from blood. These receptors all come from a woman aged 40-49 years with Graves' ophthalmopathy.

This clonotype was seen repeatedly, ten times or more. This sequence joins TRBV12-3 or TRBV12-4 and TRBJ1-2; no reliable D call. Trimming shortened V by 3 bases and J by 1 base, and 18 bases separated the two germline ends. The CDR3 loop spans 17 amino acids. The CDR3 DNA reads as TGTGCCAGCAGTTTGAGGACCGGGCCATACTTTAACTATGGCTACACCTTC. Amino acid sequence: CASSLRTGPYFNYGYTF.

This clonotype was counted at least ten times. The chain uses TRBV5-5 and TRBJ1-1; 7 nucleotides match TRBD1. The CDR3 has 14 amino acids. CDR1 is SGHKS and CDR2 is YYEKEE in the germline V gene (reference sequence). V lost 4 bases and J lost 6; bases outside the gene matches: 9. The CDR3 DNA sequence: TGTGCCAGCAGCGGGACAGCCCTGTGGGCTGAAGCTTTCTTT. This translates into CASSGTALWAEAFF.

This clonotype appeared many times. The chain recombines TRBV2 with TRBJ1-5; 9 positions agree with TRBD1. CDR3 size: 15 residues. The junction had 9 bases not matched to a gene; V was cut back by 6 bases and J by 6 bases. Germline V lookup: CDR1 SNHLY, CDR2 FYNNEI. The CDR3 is CASRPLTGGGQPQHF. CDR3 coding DNA: TGTGCCAGCAGGCCGCTGACAGGGGGAGGTCAGCCCCAGCATTTT. The full variable domain, with the rest looked up from reference TRBV2 and TRBJ1-5, is EPEVTQTPSHQVTQMGQEVILRCVPISNHLYFYWYRQILGQKVEFLVSFYNNEISEKSEIFDDQFSVERPDGSNFTLKIRSTKLEDSAMYFCASRPLTGGGQPQHFGDGTRLSIL.

V gene TRBV15 combines with J gene TRBJ2-7; 8 bases are shared with TRBD2. With 5 bases clipped from V and 3 bases from J, the junction kept 9 bases outside the gene matches. Germline loops: CDR1 LNHNV, CDR2 YYDKDF (reference sequence). CDR3 length equals 15 residues. The CDR3: CATSSRAGALYEQYF. The CDR3 DNA sequence: TGTGCCACCAGCTCCAGAGCGGGAGCCCTCTACGAGCAGTACTTC.

This clonotype occurred many times. The chain recombines TRBV12-5 with TRBJ1-5; D not certain. V was cut by 6 bases and J by 0 bases, with 21 bases left in between. From germline, CDR1 is LGHNT and CDR2 FRNRAP. The CDR3 has 18 residues. This CDR3 is CASGPGPDERHSNQPQHF. DNA for the CDR3: TGTGCTAGTGGCCCCGGCCCGGATGAACGCCATAGCAATCAGCCCCAGCATTTT.

A word on this clonotype: A much larger clone sits a single nucleotide away, making a read error possible. The chain employs TRBV3-1 and TRBJ1-6; the D is unclear. Germline-derived CDR1 and CDR2 are LGHDT and YNNKEL (reference sequence). This CDR3 is built from 16 residues. CDR3 sequence (DNA): TGTGCCAGCAGCCAAGATGGAACGGGAGGGAGTTCACCCCTCCGCTTT. Amino acids: CASSQDGTGGSSPLRF.

The chain links TRBV7-2 to TRBJ1-2; TRBD1 is a possible D gene (5 bases). Germline CDR1 and CDR2: SGHTA and FQGNSA. The V and J ends lost 5 bases and 6 bases respectively, with 13 bases between them. The CDR3 totals 13 residues. The CDR3 reads CASSHGGKNGYTF. As DNA, the CDR3 is TGTGCCAGCAGCCACGGGGGGAAAAATGGCTACACCTTC.

This clonotype was recorded many times. This chain links TRBV6-1 with TRBJ1-1; no clear D gene. Trimming shortened V by 4 bases and J by 1 base, and 10 bases separated the two germline ends. This CDR3 is built from 14 residues. Germline assignment: CDR1 MNHNS and CDR2 SASEGT. The CDR3 here is CASSVRGKNTEAFF. In nucleotides, the CDR3 is TGTGCCAGCAGTGTACGAGGGAAGAACACTGAAGCTTTCTTT.

This clonotype appeared many times. The CDR3 loop reads CASRATGGVSQPQHF. CDR3 in DNA: TGTGCCAGCAGGGCAACAGGGGGCGTAAGTCAGCCCCAGCATTTT. The V call is TRBV6-2 or TRBV6-3, the J call TRBJ1-5; TRBD1 aligns across 9 bases. Germline loops: CDR1 MNHEY, CDR2 SVGEGT. The CDR3 covers 15 residues. V dropped 6 bases and J dropped 6; count of bases not matched to a gene: 9.

This clonotype was observed many times. J is TRBJ2-7 and V is TRBV12-3 or TRBV12-4; 11 bases agree with TRBD2. J was trimmed by 5 bases and V by 4 bases; bases with no gene match: 4. This CDR3 contains 14 residues. The DNA of the CDR3 is TGTGCCAGCAGTTCCACTAGCGGGAGAGACGAGCAGTACTTC. It is translated as CASSSTSGRDEQYF.

This clonotype was counted many times. This rearrangement joins TRBV27 to TRBJ2-7, with 13 bases fitting TRBD2. The CDR3 extends over 16 amino acids. Germline V gene data show CDR1 as MNHEY and CDR2 as SMNVEV (reference sequence). The J segment lost 5 bases and the V segment lost 6 bases, leaving 10 bases of the junction unmatched. The CDR3 DNA follows: TGTGCCAGCAGATTACCACTAGCGGGAGGGCGACACGAGCAGTACTTC. Protein sequence: CASRLPLAGGRHEQYF.

Comments on this clonotype: A much bigger clone sits one base away, suggesting this may be a read error. The chain has TRBV30 and TRBJ1-5, with D hard to call. V dropped 0 bases and J dropped 7 bases, with 16 bases sitting between them. Per the germline V gene, CDR1 is GTSNPN and CDR2 is SVGIG (reference sequence). This CDR3 is 15 amino acids long. CDR3 DNA: TGTGCCTGGAGTGTATCAGTAATCCCAGAACAGCCCCAGCATTTT. Translated: CAWSVSVIPEQPQHF.

This clonotype was counted ten times or more. The genes are TRBV4-1 and TRBJ2-7; 8 positions agree with TRBD1. CDR3 length: 16 residues. CDR1 is MGHRA and CDR2 is YSYEKL in the germline V gene. V shed 0 bases and J 2 bases; nucleotides not matched to a gene: 6. The CDR3 DNA follows: TGCGCCAGCAGCCAAGATTTTGGGACAGGCGCCTACGAGCAGTACTTC. Translated: CASSQDFGTGAYEQYF.

The table lists this clonotype with many counts. This rearrangement joins TRBV7-2 to TRBJ2-7; 8 bases match TRBD1. This CDR3 region has 14 residues. Germline values: CDR1 SGHTA, CDR2 FQGNSA. Trimming cost V 2 bases and J 4 bases; bases outside gene matches: 4. CDR3 sequence: CASSLQGAGYEQYF. CDR3 nucleotides: TGTGCCAGCAGCTTACAGGGGGCGGGTTACGAGCAGTACTTC. The variable domain in full, completed from reference TRBV7-2 and TRBJ2-7, reads GAGVSQSPSNKVTEKGKDVELRCDPISGHTALYWYRQSLGQGLEFLIYFQGNSAPDKSGLPSDRFSAERTGGSVSTLTIQRTQQEDSAVYLCASSLQGAGYEQYFGPGTRLTVT.

This clonotype was picked up a small number of times. The chain recombines TRBV6-4 with TRBJ2-2, with 10 positions matching TRBD2. Germline V gene data show CDR1 as MRHNA and CDR2 as SNTAGT. V dropped 5 bases and J dropped 4; count of bases not matched to a gene: 25. The CDR3 runs to 22 residues. The chain's CDR3 is CASSIRQGFSLAGVRVTGELFF. CDR3 coding DNA: TGTGCCAGCAGTATCAGACAGGGTTTTAGTCTAGCGGGAGTTCGGGTCACCGGGGAGCTGTTTTTT.

This clonotype was picked up many times. The chain employs TRBV7-3 and TRBJ2-7; D remains ambiguous. Per the germline V gene, CDR1 is SGHTA and CDR2 is FQGTGA. This CDR3 comprises 16 residues. V was pared by 1 base and J by 0 bases, with 13 bases between. CDR3 protein: CASSLSGSLSSYEQYF. The CDR3 DNA follows: TGTGCCAGCAGCTTAAGTGGCAGCCTCAGCTCCTACGAGCAGTACTTC.

This clonotype was detected ten times or more. A single base separates this from a much larger clone, so it may be a read error. The V gene is TRBV28, the J gene TRBJ2-7; 8 nucleotides line up with TRBD1. CDR3 length: 13 amino acids. J gave up 8 bases and V 6 bases, and 9 bases lay outside the gene matches. Germline V CDR1 and CDR2: MDHEN, SYDVKM. CDR3 coding DNA: TGTGCCAGCAGCCCGACAGGGGTGGGCAAGCAGTACTTC. Amino acids: CASSPTGVGKQYF.